This is a list of T cell receptor beta chains from one sample in a study of T-cell memory formation after mild COVID-19. TCRdb passed the 5' RACE reads through MiXCR, listing each CDR3 protein once. This sample has a few hundred thousand distinct CDR3 sequences, with under 20% found just once. The sequencing input was PBMCs or a T cell subset sorted from them (not recorded which). These receptors came from a man younger than 35 who had mild COVID-19 (a few samples of this study predate the infection). Cell type and time point are not known. CDR3s include the opening cysteine and the closing phenylalanine or tryptophan. D genes are given only for firm matches. Clone size, where shown, is once, few, many, or a class for clones that have expanded.

V gene	J gene	clone size	D gene	CDR3 protein	CDR3 DNA
TRBV6-5	TRBJ2-5	few	NA	CASSYYARDFETQYF	TGTGCCAGCAGTTACTATGCCAGGGATTTTGAGACCCAGTACTTC
TRBV9	TRBJ2-1	NA	TRBD2	CASSVFSGVKYNEQFF	TGTGCCAGCAGCGTTTTTAGCGGGGTGAAGTACAATGAGCAGTTCTTC
TRBV24-1	TRBJ1-1	NA	NA	CATSDRGPVGTEAFF	TGTGCCACCAGTGATAGAGGACCGGTTGGTACTGAAGCTTTCTTT
TRBV21-1	TRBJ2-1	NA	NA	CASSKEDRGYEQFF	TGTGCCAGCAGCAAAGAGGACAGGGGATATGAGCAGTTCTTC
TRBV11-2	TRBJ2-1	few	NA	CASRKRRENEQFF	TGTGCCAGCAGGAAAAGGAGGGAAAATGAGCAGTTCTTC
TRBV5-1	TRBJ1-6	few	NA	CASSLVQQGNSPLHF	TGCGCCAGCAGCTTGGTCCAACAGGGTAATTCACCCCTCCACTTT
TRBV5-1	TRBJ2-7	NA	NA	CASSSLAYEQYF	TGCGCCAGCAGTTCACTAGCTTACGAGCAGTACTTC
TRBV12-3/TRBV12-4	TRBJ1-1	NA	NA	CASSPRRDEAFF	TGTGCCAGCAGCCCCCGAAGGGATGAAGCTTTCTTT
TRBV27	TRBJ2-3	many	NA	CASSYGSTDTQYF	TGTGCCAGCAGTTACGGATCCACAGATACGCAGTATTTT
TRBV6-2/TRBV6-3	TRBJ1-1	NA	TRBD1	CASSYSQGANTEAFF	TGTGCCAGCAGTTACAGCCAGGGGGCGAACACCGAAGCTTTCTTT
TRBV12-3/TRBV12-4	TRBJ1-6	few	NA	CASSRQEDSPLHF	TGTGCCAGCAGCAGACAGGAGGATTCACCCCTCCACTTT
TRBV29-1	TRBJ2-7	NA	TRBD1	CSAVLTGRGYEQYF	TGCAGCGCGGTACTGACAGGGAGAGGCTACGAGCAGTACTTC
TRBV4-3	TRBJ2-3	NA	TRBD2	CASSPSSSGGSADTQYF	TGCGCCAGCAGCCCCTCCAGTAGCGGGGGGTCCGCAGATACGCAGTATTTT
TRBV2	TRBJ1-2	NA	NA	CASSDAAAYGYTF	TGTGCCAGCAGTGATGCGGCAGCCTATGGCTACACCTTC
TRBV20-1	TRBJ2-7	many	TRBD2	CSARVGGDEQYF	TGCAGTGCTAGAGTCGGGGGGGACGAGCAGTACTTC
TRBV5-1	TRBJ2-5	few	TRBD1	CASNSGGQETQYF	TGCGCCAGCAATTCAGGGGGCCAGGAGACCCAGTACTTC
TRBV15	TRBJ2-7	few	TRBD1	CATSRESQGNEQYF	TGTGCCACCAGCAGAGAGTCACAGGGGAACGAGCAGTACTTC
TRBV7-8	TRBJ2-5	many	NA	CASSLGAVETQYF	TGTGCCAGCAGCTTAGGGGCAGTGGAGACCCAGTACTTC
TRBV5-1	TRBJ2-7	NA	NA	CASSFSGPSYEQYF	TGCGCCAGCAGCTTTTCCGGGCCCTCCTACGAGCAGTACTTC
TRBV5-1	TRBJ1-4	NA	NA	CASSWGSGDEKLFF	TGCGCCAGCAGCTGGGGGTCGGGCGATGAAAAACTGTTTTTT
TRBV4-1	TRBJ2-7	many	TRBD1	CASSQGTGDYEQYF	TGCGCCAGCAGCCAGGGGACAGGGGATTACGAGCAGTACTTC
TRBV11-2	TRBJ2-6	few	TRBD1	CASTGQATGANVLTF	TGTGCCAGCACGGGACAGGCGACTGGGGCCAACGTCCTGACTTTC
TRBV6-5	TRBJ2-2	NA	NA	CASSTGPGTGELFF	TGTGCCAGCAGTACGGGACCCGGCACCGGGGAGCTGTTTTTT
TRBV4-1	TRBJ2-5	few	NA	CASSSPTARETQYF	TGCGCCAGCAGCTCACCGACCGCCCGGGAGACCCAGTACTTC
TRBV7-2	TRBJ2-3	few	NA	CASSLVASDTQYF	TGTGCCAGCAGCTTAGTAGCGTCAGATACGCAGTATTTT
TRBV4-1	TRBJ2-1	few	TRBD2	CASRGIGGNNEQFF	TGCGCCAGCAGGGGAATCGGGGGGAACAATGAGCAGTTCTTC
TRBV10-3	TRBJ2-3	NA	NA	CAISESTNQDDTQYF	TGTGCCATCAGTGAGTCGACTAACCAAGACGATACGCAGTATTTT
TRBV12-3/TRBV12-4	TRBJ2-3	few	NA	CASSRARTSTDTQYF	TGTGCCAGCAGCCGAGCCAGGACTAGCACAGATACGCAGTATTTT
TRBV7-2	TRBJ2-3	many	TRBD2	CASSLNSGGDTQYF	TGTGCCAGCAGCTTAAATAGCGGGGGGGATACGCAGTATTTT
TRBV10-3	TRBJ2-3	NA	TRBD1	CAIKDRSTDTQYF	TGTGCCATCAAGGACAGGAGCACAGATACGCAGTATTTT
TRBV20-1	TRBJ2-5	few	TRBD1	CSALRDRGTQYF	TGCAGTGCGCTGAGGGACAGGGGAACCCAGTACTTC
TRBV7-2	TRBJ1-6	NA	NA	CASSSGDGPNSPLHF	TGTGCCAGCAGCTCTGGGGACGGGCCGAATTCACCCCTCCACTTT
TRBV5-1	TRBJ2-7	NA	NA	CASSLAGTKYF	TGCGCCAGCAGCTTGGCGGGGACGAAGTACTTC
TRBV12-5	TRBJ1-1	NA	TRBD1	CASGLRRIGGQGLPEAFF	TGTGCTAGTGGTTTGAGGCGCATAGGAGGACAGGGGCTTCCTGAAGCTTTCTTT
TRBV3-1	TRBJ2-3	NA	TRBD2	CASSSSGATDTQYF	TGTGCCAGCAGCTCTAGCGGGGCCACAGATACGCAGTATTTT
TRBV4-1	TRBJ2-7	few	NA	CASSQDPRGPYEQYF	TGCGCCAGCAGCCAAGATCCCAGGGGCCCCTACGAGCAGTACTTC
TRBV19	TRBJ2-2	few	NA	CASSTDAGELFF	TGTGCCAGTAGTACCGACGCGGGGGAGCTGTTTTTT
TRBV5-6	TRBJ2-1	NA	TRBD1	CASSLRRDRGGNEQFF	TGTGCCAGCAGCTTGCGAAGGGACAGGGGCGGGAATGAGCAGTTCTTC
TRBV12-3/TRBV12-4	TRBJ1-1	NA	NA	CASSAVQGGTEAFF	TGTGCCAGCAGTGCCGTACAGGGTGGCACTGAAGCTTTCTTT
TRBV10-3	TRBJ2-1	few	TRBD2	CAISESGGAYNEQFF	TGTGCCATCAGTGAGTCTGGGGGGGCCTACAATGAGCAGTTCTTC
TRBV2	TRBJ1-5	many	TRBD1	CASSNRGDQPQHF	TGTGCCAGCAGTAACAGGGGGGATCAGCCCCAGCATTTT
TRBV3-2	TRBJ1-6	few	NA	CASSQDLEDSRSPLHF	TGTGCCAGCAGCCAAGATCTTGAGGACAGCCGTTCGCCCCTCCACTTT
TRBV12-3/TRBV12-4	TRBJ2-3	few	TRBD2	CASRGSGEGEMADTQYF	TGTGCCAGCAGGGGTAGCGGGGAAGGGGAAATGGCAGATACGCAGTATTTT
TRBV7-3	TRBJ2-2	NA	NA	CASSRNSGRPPEGELFF	TGTGCCAGCAGCCGAAACTCGGGCCGACCCCCTGAGGGGGAGCTGTTTTTT
TRBV7-2	TRBJ2-5	NA	NA	CASRLSGEETQYF	TGTGCCAGCAGACTGTCCGGGGAAGAGACCCAGTACTTC
TRBV12-3/TRBV12-4	TRBJ1-5	many	TRBD1	CASRPTGSRNQPQHF	TGTGCCAGCAGGCCGACAGGGAGCAGGAATCAGCCCCAGCATTTT
TRBV11-2	TRBJ2-6	NA	NA	CASSYTGSGGANVLTF	TGTGCCAGCAGCTATACAGGGTCGGGCGGGGCCAACGTCCTGACTTTC
TRBV6-2/TRBV6-3	TRBJ2-7	many	NA	CASKKMGTRGSAYEQYF	TGTGCCAGCAAAAAGATGGGCACCCGAGGGAGCGCCTACGAGCAGTACTTC
TRBV11-2	TRBJ2-2	few	NA	CASSPRGGGVDTGELFF	TGTGCCAGCAGCCCTAGAGGGGGTGGAGTCGACACCGGGGAGCTGTTTTTT
TRBV5-1	TRBJ2-5	few	NA	CASSFGAYTEQETQYF	TGCGCCAGCAGCTTTGGGGCTTATACAGAGCAAGAGACCCAGTACTTC
TRBV29-1	TRBJ2-5	NA	NA	CSGGYPQETQYF	TGCAGCGGCGGGTACCCGCAAGAGACCCAGTACTTC
TRBV19	TRBJ1-1	few	TRBD1	CASKQDRGMNTEAFF	TGTGCCAGTAAGCAGGACAGGGGTATGAACACTGAAGCTTTCTTT
TRBV29-1	TRBJ2-3	few	NA	CSVEPRGSTDTQYF	TGCAGCGTTGAACCTCGGGGGAGCACAGATACGCAGTATTTT
TRBV5-1	TRBJ2-2	few	NA	CASSSMLGGTGELFF	TGCGCCAGCAGCTCGATGCTGGGGGGCACCGGGGAGCTGTTTTTT
TRBV11-2	TRBJ1-3	NA	TRBD1	CASTVLRTGGNTIYF	TGTGCCAGCACCGTTCTGAGGACAGGGGGAAACACCATATATTTT
TRBV7-8	TRBJ2-4	NA	TRBD2	CASSLALVGLAGGRNIQYF	TGTGCCAGCAGCTTAGCGCTTGTGGGACTAGCGGGGGGGCGGAACATTCAGTACTTC